This T cell receptor beta chain is drawn from a study of cytomegalovirus exposure and HLA in healthy donors. Overall study results and limits: Previous analysis showed most TCR beta V segments were productive about 90% or about 30% of the time.

From germline, CDR1 is MNHNY and CDR2 SVGAGI (reference sequence). Trimming at V came to 7 bases and at J to 8 bases, leaving 9 bases not matched to a gene. The CDR3 length is 14 residues. Donors had nominal health at sampling but likely had unrecorded immune exposures. Both 60 Vbeta primers and 13 Jbeta primers went into the PCR. Per the study methods: The authors later counted 65 million to 90 million unique TCR beta chains, some 12 million of them shared. Clones were sequenced by immunoSEQ multiplex PCR, and TCRdb holds only the in-frame ones, with some missing. D and trimming were read from the DNA, whereas the V and J calls and clone size are those reported in that table. The repertoire consists of 130,000 or so clones, with almost 85% occurring once and the leading ten covering under 2%. Worth noting for this clone: Its antigen is still unknown.

The genes are TRBV6-6 and TRBJ1-4; 8 bases are a match to TRBD1. This clonotype was sampled from a woman aged 40 to 55 in good health and CMV-seronegative. The sequenced material came from PBMCs. CDR3 protein: CASISGQGGEKLFF. CDR3 nucleotide sequence: TGTGCCAGCATATCTGGACAGGGAGGCGAAAAACTGTTTTTT.